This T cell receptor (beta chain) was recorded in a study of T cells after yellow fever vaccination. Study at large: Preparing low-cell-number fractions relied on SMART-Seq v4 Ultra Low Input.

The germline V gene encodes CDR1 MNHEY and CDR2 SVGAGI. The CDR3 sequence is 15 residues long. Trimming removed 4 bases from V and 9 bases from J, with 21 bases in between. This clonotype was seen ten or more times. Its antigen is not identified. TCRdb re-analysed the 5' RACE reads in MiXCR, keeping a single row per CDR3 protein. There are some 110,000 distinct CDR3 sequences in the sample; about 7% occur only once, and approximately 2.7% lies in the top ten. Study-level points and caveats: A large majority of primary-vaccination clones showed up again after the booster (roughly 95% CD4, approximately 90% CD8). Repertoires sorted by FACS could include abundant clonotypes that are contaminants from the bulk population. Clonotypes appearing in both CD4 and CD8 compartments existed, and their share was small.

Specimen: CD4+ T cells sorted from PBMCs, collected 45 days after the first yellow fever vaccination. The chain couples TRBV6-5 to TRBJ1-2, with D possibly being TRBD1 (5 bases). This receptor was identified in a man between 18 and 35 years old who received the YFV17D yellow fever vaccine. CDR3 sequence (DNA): TGTGCCAGCAGTTCCCGGGGGACGGCGGGAAGGAGCTACACCTTC. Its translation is CASSSRGTAGRSYTF.